The entry that follows covers one T cell receptor (beta chain) sequence. Its antigen remains unidentified. This sample's treatment: oral pan-JAK inhibitor, 5-10 mg twice daily. Peripheral blood and lesional scalp punch biopsies were taken from alopecia areata patients. This record belongs to a study of CD8+ T cells in alopecia areata. Study at large: Disease severity was quantified as SALT score of affected scalp area. Study-level results: Sequencing of scalp samples also captures resident alphabeta T cells of normal skin. TCR sharing was clearer in mice than between patients, perhaps partly owing to patient HLA diversity.

CDR1 and CDR2 (germline): SNHLY, FYNNEI. The CDR3 totals 13 residues. Trimming cost V 7 bases and J 0 bases, with 9 bases left between them. Sequencing relied on a cDNA template that was reverse transcribed from extracted RNA. Sequenced by immunoSEQ multiplex PCR; TCRdb stores in-frame clones only, minus some. This sample has roughly 220,000 clones, with just over 65% found just once. The gene calls are TRBV2 and TRBJ1-2, with no clear D. This receptor was taken from a human donor with alopecia areata. Sequenced material: CD4+ T cells sorted from blood, taken between weeks 44 and 45, from a patient treated with tofacitinib. CDR3 protein: CASTGISNYGYTF. DNA for the CDR3: TGTGCCAGCACCGGGATCTCTAACTATGGCTACACCTTC.